These T cell receptor beta chains were read from a single sample in a study of control samples from healthy donors and cancer patients. Assay: immunoSEQ multiplex PCR; the TCRdb copy retains only in-frame clones and omits some. This sample has fewer than 150,000 clones, with around nine tenths found just once. The sequencing input was blood. These receptors originate from a man between 18 and 35 years old in good health. The CDR3 runs from the conserved cysteine through the conserved F or W. The D gene is left open where the match is weak. Size values are once, few and many counts, or a class for expanded clones, and some rows have none.

clone_size,j_call,v_call,d_call,cdr3_aa,cdr3_nt
NA,TRBJ2-1,TRBV19,TRBD2,CASSIVRLAGDNEQFF,TGTGCCAGTAGTATAGTCCGGCTAGCGGGAGATAATGAGCAGTTCTTC
NA,TRBJ2-1,TRBV7-6,NA,CASSPFGRSYNEQFF,TGTGCCAGCAGCCCTTTTGGGAGGTCCTACAATGAGCAGTTCTTC
NA,TRBJ2-1,TRBV19,NA,CASSMGGTGTYNEQFF,TGTGCCAGTAGTATGGGTGGGACGGGTACCTACAATGAGCAGTTCTTC
once,TRBJ2-3,TRBV7-9,TRBD1,CASRPQGAATDTQYF,TGTGCCAGCAGACCTCAGGGGGCCGCCACAGATACGCAGTATTTT
NA,TRBJ2-2,TRBV19,NA,CASSRALSAGELFF,TGTGCCAGTAGTCGGGCACTCTCCGCCGGGGAGCTGTTTTTT
NA,TRBJ2-5,TRBV19,NA,CASSMLGSETQYF,TGTGCCAGTAGTATGTTGGGCTCGGAGACCCAGTACTTC
NA,TRBJ2-3,TRBV18,NA,CASSPPGPAAYTQYF,TGTGCCAGCTCACCCCCGGGACCGGCGGCGTATACGCAGTATTTT
NA,TRBJ2-1,TRBV10-1,TRBD2,CASSELAGVQDEQFF,TGCGCCAGCAGTGAACTAGCGGGAGTCCAGGATGAGCAGTTCTTC
NA,TRBJ1-5,TRBV28,NA,CASSSRDQPQHF,TGTGCCAGCAGTAGTAGGGATCAGCCCCAGCATTTT
NA,TRBJ2-1,TRBV6-5,NA,CASSFGRGEQFF,TGTGCCAGCAGCTTCGGACGGGGTGAGCAGTTCTTC
NA,TRBJ2-7,TRBV19,TRBD2,CASSMGLGSYEQYF,TGTGCCAGTAGTATGGGACTAGGCTCCTACGAGCAGTACTTC
NA,TRBJ2-7,TRBV19,TRBD1,CASRLTGASYEQYF,TGTGCCAGTAGATTGACAGGGGCCTCCTACGAGCAGTACTTC
NA,TRBJ2-7,TRBV20-1,TRBD2,CSASPPGGGFSYEQYF,TGCAGTGCTAGTCCCCCGGGCGGGGGGTTTTCCTACGAGCAGTACTTC
once,TRBJ1-6,TRBV28,NA,CASSLDGRRQFSINSPLHF,TGTGCCAGCAGTTTAGATGGGCGGCGCCAATTTTCGATTAATTCACCCCTCCACTTT
NA,TRBJ2-6,TRBV28,TRBD2,CASSKGRGDAFSGANVLTF,TGTGCCAGCTCTAAGGGCCGGGGGGACGCTTTCTCTGGGGCCAACGTCCTGACTTTC
NA,TRBJ2-1,TRBV5-1,NA,CASSARGGQGLSEQFF,TGCGCCAGCAGCGCCCGCGGCGGGCAGGGTCTCTCAGAGCAGTTCTTC
NA,TRBJ1-1,TRBV6-5,NA,CASRVGMNTEAFF,TGTGCCAGCAGGGTCGGAATGAACACTGAAGCTTTCTTT
once,TRBJ1-5,TRBV7-9,TRBD1,CASSLGREQGDNQPQHF,TGTGCCAGCAGCTTAGGTAGGGAACAGGGGGACAATCAGCCCCAGCATTTT
NA,TRBJ2-3,TRBV24-1,TRBD1,CATTPRDRAPDTQYF,TGTGCCACCACCCCCCGGGACAGGGCCCCAGATACGCAGTATTTT
NA,TRBJ2-5,TRBV5-4,NA,CATSDRGYQETQYF,TGTGCCACCTCAGATCGGGGGTACCAAGAGACCCAGTACTTC
NA,TRBJ2-3,TRBV15,NA,CATSDRLSTDTQYF,TGTGCCACCAGCGACAGGCTAAGCACAGATACGCAGTATTTT
NA,TRBJ2-6,TRBV7-6,NA,CASSLTVEAGANVLTF,TGTGCCAGCAGCTTGACTGTGGAGGCCGGGGCCAACGTCCTGACTTTC
once,TRBJ1-1,TRBV5-4,NA,CASSWFPGTQSTEAFF,TGTGCCAGCAGCTGGTTTCCCGGGACACAATCCACTGAAGCTTTCTTT
NA,TRBJ2-3,TRBV5-1,TRBD1,CASKDPTGAEDTQYF,TGCGCCAGCAAGGACCCGACAGGGGCTGAGGATACGCAGTATTTT
NA,TRBJ1-4,TRBV28,TRBD1,CASSPPDREKLFF,TGTGCCAGCAGTCCCCCGGACAGGGAAAAACTGTTTTTT
NA,TRBJ2-7,TRBV15,NA,CATSRDPGQNYEQYF,TGTGCCACCAGCAGAGATCCGGGGCAAAACTACGAGCAGTACTTC
NA,TRBJ2-3,TRBV5-4,TRBD2,CASSYTGLVRGDTQYF,TGTGCCAGCAGTTATACGGGACTAGTAAGGGGAGATACGCAGTATTTT
NA,TRBJ1-1,TRBV3-1/TRBV3-2,NA,CASSQHQSNTEAFF,TGTGCCAGCAGCCAGCACCAGTCGAACACTGAAGCTTTCTTT
NA,TRBJ2-5,TRBV12-5,TRBD2,CTSGLVRPSGQETQYF,TGTACTAGTGGTTTGGTACGACCTAGCGGTCAAGAGACCCAGTACTTC
NA,TRBJ1-3,TRBV23-1,TRBD1,CASSQRRDRNGNTIYF,TGCGCCAGCAGTCAAAGACGGGACAGGAATGGAAACACCATATATTTT
NA,TRBJ1-5,TRBV5-1,NA,CASSLAAEAQDSNQPQHF,TGCGCCAGCAGCTTGGCCGCCGAGGCACAGGATAGCAATCAGCCCCAGCATTTT
once,TRBJ1-4,TRBV19,NA,CASLGENNEKLFF,TGTGCCAGCTTAGGGGAAAATAATGAAAAACTGTTTTTT
NA,TRBJ2-5,TRBV9,TRBD2,CASSVGGGQETQYF,TGTGCCAGCAGCGTAGGCGGGGGGCAAGAGACCCAGTACTTC
NA,TRBJ2-7,TRBV3-1/TRBV3-2,NA,CASSRGYEQYF,TGTGCCAGCAGCCGGGGGTACGAGCAGTACTTC
NA,TRBJ2-3,TRBV5-6,TRBD1,CASSSHQGVQYF,TGTGCCAGCAGCTCGCATCAGGGGGTGCAGTATTTT
NA,TRBJ2-7,TRBV11-2,TRBD1,CASSLGTGSSESEQYF,TGTGCCAGCAGCTTAGGGACAGGTTCCTCCGAGTCGGAGCAGTACTTC
NA,TRBJ2-5,TRBV6-2/TRBV6-3,NA,CASRRGGGAQETQYF,TGTGCCAGCCGCCGGGGCGGAGGGGCCCAAGAGACCCAGTACTTC
NA,TRBJ1-4,TRBV2,TRBD1,CASSAGTVYSTATNEKLFF,TGTGCCAGCAGTGCCGGGACAGTTTACAGCACTGCAACTAATGAAAAACTGTTTTTT
once,TRBJ1-3,TRBV29-1,NA,CSVYGGNTIYF,TGCAGCGTCTACGGTGGAAACACCATATATTTT
NA,TRBJ1-5,TRBV19,NA,CASSGTGGSQPQHF,TGTGCCAGTAGCGGGACTGGGGGCAGTCAGCCCCAGCATTTT
NA,TRBJ1-5,TRBV7-2,NA,CASSRGGNQPQHF,TGTGCCAGCAGCAGGGGAGGGAATCAGCCCCAGCATTTT
NA,TRBJ1-6,TRBV30,NA,CAWKNRAGYNSPLHF,TGTGCCTGGAAGAACAGGGCGGGCTATAATTCACCCCTCCACTTT
NA,TRBJ2-3,TRBV11-3,NA,CASSLGEADTQYF,TGTGCCAGCAGCCTCGGGGAAGCAGATACGCAGTATTTT
NA,TRBJ2-1,TRBV5-1,NA,CASSLGLYSSYNEQFF,TGCGCCAGCAGCCTAGGACTCTATAGCTCCTACAATGAGCAGTTCTTC
NA,TRBJ1-2,TRBV6-5,NA,CASRTGTSYGYTF,TGTGCCAGCAGAACCGGGACAAGTTATGGCTACACCTTC
NA,TRBJ2-1,TRBV10-1,NA,CASSESGSGEQFF,TGCGCCAGCAGTGAGTCAGGGTCCGGGGAGCAGTTCTTC
NA,TRBJ2-3,TRBV15,TRBD1,CATSRDRSLQGARTDTQYF,TGTGCCACCAGCAGAGATCGATCCTTACAGGGGGCGCGCACAGATACGCAGTATTTT
NA,TRBJ2-2,TRBV12-3/TRBV12-4,NA,CASSPGSPGELFF,TGTGCCAGCAGTCCTGGGAGCCCCGGGGAGCTGTTTTTT